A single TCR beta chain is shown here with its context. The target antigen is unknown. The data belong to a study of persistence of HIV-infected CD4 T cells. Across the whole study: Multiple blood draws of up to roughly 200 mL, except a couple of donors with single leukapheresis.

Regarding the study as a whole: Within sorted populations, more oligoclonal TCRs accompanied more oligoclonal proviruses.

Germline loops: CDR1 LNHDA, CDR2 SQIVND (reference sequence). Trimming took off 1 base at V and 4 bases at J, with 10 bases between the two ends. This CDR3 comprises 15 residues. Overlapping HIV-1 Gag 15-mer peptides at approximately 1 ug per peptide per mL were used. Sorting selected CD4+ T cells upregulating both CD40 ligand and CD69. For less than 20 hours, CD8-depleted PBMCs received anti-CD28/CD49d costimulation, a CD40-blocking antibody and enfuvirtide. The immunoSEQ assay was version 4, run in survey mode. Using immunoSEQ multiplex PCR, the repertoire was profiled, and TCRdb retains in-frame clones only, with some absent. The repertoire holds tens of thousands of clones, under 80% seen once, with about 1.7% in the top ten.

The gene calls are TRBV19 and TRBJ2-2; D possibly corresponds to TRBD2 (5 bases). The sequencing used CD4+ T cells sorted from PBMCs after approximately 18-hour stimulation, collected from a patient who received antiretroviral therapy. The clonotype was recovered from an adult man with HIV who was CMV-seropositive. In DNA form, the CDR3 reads TGTGCCAGTAGTATAGTAGAGGGCCGCACCGGGGAGCTGTTTTTT. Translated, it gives CASSIVEGRTGELFF.